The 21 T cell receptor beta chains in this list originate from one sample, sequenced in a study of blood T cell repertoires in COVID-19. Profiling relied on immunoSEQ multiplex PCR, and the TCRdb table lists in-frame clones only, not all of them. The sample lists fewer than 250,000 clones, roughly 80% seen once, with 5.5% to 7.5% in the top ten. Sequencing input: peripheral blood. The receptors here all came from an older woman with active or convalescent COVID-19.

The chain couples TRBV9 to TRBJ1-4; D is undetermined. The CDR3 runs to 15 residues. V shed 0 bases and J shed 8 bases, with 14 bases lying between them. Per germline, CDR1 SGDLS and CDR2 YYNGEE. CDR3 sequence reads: CASSVGWSSEEKLFF. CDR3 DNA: TGTGCCAGCAGCGTAGGGTGGAGTTCGGAGGAAAAACTGTTTTTT.

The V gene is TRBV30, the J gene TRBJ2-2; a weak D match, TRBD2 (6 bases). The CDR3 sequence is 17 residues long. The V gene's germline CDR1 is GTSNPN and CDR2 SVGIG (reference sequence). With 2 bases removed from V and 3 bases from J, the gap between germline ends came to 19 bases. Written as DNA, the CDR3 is TGTGCCTGGAGTCCGTTCATCGGGGGAGCTTACACCGGGGAGCTGTTTTTT. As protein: CAWSPFIGGAYTGELFF.

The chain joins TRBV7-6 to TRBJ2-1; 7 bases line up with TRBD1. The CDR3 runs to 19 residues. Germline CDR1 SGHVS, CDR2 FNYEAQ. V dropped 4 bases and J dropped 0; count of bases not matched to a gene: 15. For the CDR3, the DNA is TGTGCCAGCAGCTCACCGGGACAGCCTCCAAGAGTCTCCTACAATGAGCAGTTCTTC. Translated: CASSSPGQPPRVSYNEQFF.

The CDR3 reads CASSASGGYTEAFF. CDR3 nucleotides: TGCGCCAGCAGTGCTTCGGGGGGGTACACTGAAGCTTTCTTT. This chain joins TRBV10-1 and TRBJ1-1, with D maybe TRBD1 (5 bases). Trimming took 4 bases from V and 3 from J, leaving 12 bases between them. This CDR3 is built from 14 residues. CDR1 is WNHNN, CDR2 SYGVQD, per germline (reference sequence).

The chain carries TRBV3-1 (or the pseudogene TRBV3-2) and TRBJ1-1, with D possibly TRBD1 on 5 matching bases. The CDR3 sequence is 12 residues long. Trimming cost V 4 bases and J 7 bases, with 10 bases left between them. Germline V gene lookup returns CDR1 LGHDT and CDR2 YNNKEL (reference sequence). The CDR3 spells CASSRAGGEAFF. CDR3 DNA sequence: TGTGCCAGCAGCCGCGCGGGGGGTGAAGCTTTCTTT.

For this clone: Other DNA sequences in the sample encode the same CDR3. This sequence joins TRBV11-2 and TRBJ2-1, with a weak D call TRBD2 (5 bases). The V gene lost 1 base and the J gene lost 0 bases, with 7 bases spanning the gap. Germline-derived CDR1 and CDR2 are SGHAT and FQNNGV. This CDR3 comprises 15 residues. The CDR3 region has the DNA TGTGCCAGCAGCTTAGCGGGGAGCTCCTACAATGAGCAGTTCTTC. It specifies CASSLAGSSYNEQFF.

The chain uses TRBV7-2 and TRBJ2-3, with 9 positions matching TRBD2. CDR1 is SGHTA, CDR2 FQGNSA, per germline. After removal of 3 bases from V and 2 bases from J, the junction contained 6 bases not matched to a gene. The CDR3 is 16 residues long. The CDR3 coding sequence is TGTGCCAGCAGCTTCGGCCTAGCGGGGATCACAGATACGCAGTATTTT. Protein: CASSFGLAGITDTQYF. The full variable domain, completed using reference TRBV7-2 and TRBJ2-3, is GAGVSQSPSNKVTEKGKDVELRCDPISGHTALYWYRQSLGQGLEFLIYFQGNSAPDKSGLPSDRFSAERTGGSVSTLTIQRTQQEDSAVYLCASSFGLAGITDTQYFGPGTRLTVL.

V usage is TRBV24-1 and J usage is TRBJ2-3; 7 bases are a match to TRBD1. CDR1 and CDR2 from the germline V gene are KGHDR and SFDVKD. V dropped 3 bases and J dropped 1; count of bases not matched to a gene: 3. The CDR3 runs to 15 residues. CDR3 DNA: TGTGCCACCAGTGATCTAGGGACAGGCACAGATACGCAGTATTTT. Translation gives CATSDLGTGTDTQYF.

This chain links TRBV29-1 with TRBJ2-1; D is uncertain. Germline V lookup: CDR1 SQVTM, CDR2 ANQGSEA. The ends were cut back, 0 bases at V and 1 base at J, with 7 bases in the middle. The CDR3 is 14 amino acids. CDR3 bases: TGCAGCGTTGAAGATAACAGATCCTACAATGAGCAGTTCTTC. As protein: CSVEDNRSYNEQFF.

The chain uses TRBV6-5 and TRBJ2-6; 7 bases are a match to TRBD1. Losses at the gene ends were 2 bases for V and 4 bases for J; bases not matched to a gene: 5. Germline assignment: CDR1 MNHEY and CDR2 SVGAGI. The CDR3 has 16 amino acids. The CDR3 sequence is CASSYNRGLGANVLTF. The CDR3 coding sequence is TGTGCCAGCAGTTACAACAGGGGCCTAGGGGCCAACGTCCTGACTTTC.

CDR3 DNA: TGTGCCACCATGACCGGGACAGGGGTATACAATGAGCAGTTCTTC. The encoded protein is CATMTGTGVYNEQFF. The V gene is TRBV27, the J gene TRBJ2-1; 10 positions agree with TRBD1. Germline V gives CDR1 MNHEY, CDR2 SMNVEV (reference sequence). V gave up 10 bases and J gave up 4 bases; unmatched junction bases: 10. CDR3 size: 15 residues.

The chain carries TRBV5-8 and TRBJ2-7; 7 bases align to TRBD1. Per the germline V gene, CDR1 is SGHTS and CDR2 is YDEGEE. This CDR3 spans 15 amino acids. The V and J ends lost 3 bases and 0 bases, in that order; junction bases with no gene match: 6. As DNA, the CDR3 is TGTGCCAGCAGCTCTGGACAGGCCAGCTCCTACGAGCAGTACGTC. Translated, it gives CASSSGQASSYEQYV.

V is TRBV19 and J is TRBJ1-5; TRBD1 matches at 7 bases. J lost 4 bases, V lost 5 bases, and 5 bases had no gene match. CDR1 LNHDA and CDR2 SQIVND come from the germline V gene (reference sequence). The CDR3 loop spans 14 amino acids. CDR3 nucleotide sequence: TGTGCCAGTAGTTGGGACAGTGGAAATCAGCCCCAGCATTTT. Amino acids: CASSWDSGNQPQHF. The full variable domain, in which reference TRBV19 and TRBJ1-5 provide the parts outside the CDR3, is DGGITQSPKYLFRKEGQNVTLSCEQNLNHDAMYWYRQDPGQGLRLIYYSQIVNDFQKGDIAEGYSVSREKKESFPLTVTSAQKNPTAFYLCASSWDSGNQPQHFGDGTRLSIL.

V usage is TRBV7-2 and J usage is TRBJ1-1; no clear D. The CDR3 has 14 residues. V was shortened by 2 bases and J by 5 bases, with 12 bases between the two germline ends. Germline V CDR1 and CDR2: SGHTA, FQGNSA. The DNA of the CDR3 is TGTGCCAGCAGCTTATTGGGTGCGGGGACTGAAGCTTTCTTT. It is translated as CASSLLGAGTEAFF.

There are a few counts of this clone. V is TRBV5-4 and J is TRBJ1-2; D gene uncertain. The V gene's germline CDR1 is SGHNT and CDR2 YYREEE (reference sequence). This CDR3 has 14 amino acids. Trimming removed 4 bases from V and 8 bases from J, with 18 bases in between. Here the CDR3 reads CASSPRGAPLGYTF. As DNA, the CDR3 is TGTGCCAGCAGCCCCCGAGGTGCCCCCCTCGGCTACACCTTC.

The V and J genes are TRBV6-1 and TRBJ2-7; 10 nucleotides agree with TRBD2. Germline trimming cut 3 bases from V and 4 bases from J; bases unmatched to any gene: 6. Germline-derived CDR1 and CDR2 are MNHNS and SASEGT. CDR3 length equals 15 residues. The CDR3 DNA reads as TGTGCCAGCAGTGAGACGAGCGGGAGGGGGTACGAGCAGTACTTC. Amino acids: CASSETSGRGYEQYF.

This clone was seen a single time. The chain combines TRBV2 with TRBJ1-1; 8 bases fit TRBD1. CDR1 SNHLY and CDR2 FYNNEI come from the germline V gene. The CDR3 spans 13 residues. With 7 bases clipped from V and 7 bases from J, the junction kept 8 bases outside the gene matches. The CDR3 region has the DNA TGTGCCAGCAATGCGGACAGGGAACTTGAAGCTTTCTTT. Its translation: CASNADRELEAFF. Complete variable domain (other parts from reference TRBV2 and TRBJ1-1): EPEVTQTPSHQVTQMGQEVILRCVPISNHLYFYWYRQILGQKVEFLVSFYNNEISEKSEIFDDQFSVERPDGSNFTLKIRSTKLEDSAMYFCASNADRELEAFFGQGTRLTVV.

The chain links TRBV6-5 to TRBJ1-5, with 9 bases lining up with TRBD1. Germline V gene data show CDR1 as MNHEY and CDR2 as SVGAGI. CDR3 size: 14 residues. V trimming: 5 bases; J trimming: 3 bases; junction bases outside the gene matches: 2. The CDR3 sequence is CASSRDRDNQPQHF. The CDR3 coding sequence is TGTGCCAGCAGTCGGGACAGGGACAATCAGCCCCAGCATTTT.

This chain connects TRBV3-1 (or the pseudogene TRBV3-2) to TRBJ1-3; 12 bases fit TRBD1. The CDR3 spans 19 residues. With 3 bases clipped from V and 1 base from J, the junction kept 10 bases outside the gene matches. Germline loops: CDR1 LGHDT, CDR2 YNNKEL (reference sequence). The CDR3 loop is CASSHGRDRGRRSGNTIYF. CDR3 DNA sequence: TGTGCCAGCAGCCATGGCCGGGACAGGGGGCGCAGATCTGGAAACACCATATATTTT.

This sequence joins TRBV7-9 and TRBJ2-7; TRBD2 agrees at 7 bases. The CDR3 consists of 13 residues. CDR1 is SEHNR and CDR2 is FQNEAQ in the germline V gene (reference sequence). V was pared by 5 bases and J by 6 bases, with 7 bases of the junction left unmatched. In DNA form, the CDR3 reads TGTGCCAGCAGCCGGGACTATGTAGGCGAGCAGTACTTC. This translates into CASSRDYVGEQYF. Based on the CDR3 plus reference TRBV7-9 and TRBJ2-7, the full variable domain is DTGVSQNPRHKITKRGQNVTFRCDPISEHNRLYWYRQTLGQGPEFLTYFQNEAQLEKSRLLSDRFSAERPKGSFSTLEIQRTEQGDSAMYLCASSRDYVGEQYFGPGTRLTVT.

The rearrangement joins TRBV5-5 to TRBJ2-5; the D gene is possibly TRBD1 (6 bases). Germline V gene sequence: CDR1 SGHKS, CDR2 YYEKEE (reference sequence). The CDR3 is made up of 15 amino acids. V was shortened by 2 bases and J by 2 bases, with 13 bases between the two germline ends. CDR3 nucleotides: TGTGCCAGCAGCTTTTCCGGGACAAAACAAGAGACCCAGTACTTC. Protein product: CASSFSGTKQETQYF.